These 3 T cell receptor beta chains were all obtained from the same sample, sequenced in a study of molecular identifiers for immune sequencing clone quantification. Each CDR3 protein gets one entry after TCRdb re-called the PCR reads with MiXCR. The sample yields about 500,000 distinct CDR3 sequences, less than 30% seen once. The specimen sequenced was naive CD8+ T cells from blood, with Jurkat cell RNA spiked in. As for subset: FACS-sorted CD8+CD4-CCR7+CD45RA+ naive T cells. These receptors were taken from a human donor in good health. Some libraries in this study had Jurkat cell RNA spiked in.

This clonotype was found once. One end of the junction is discordant with germline, which a read error may explain. The chain joins TRBV6-6 to TRBJ1-1; 8 bases match TRBD1. This CDR3 contains 12 residues. Looked up from germline, CDR1 is MNHNY and CDR2 is SVGAGI (reference sequence). In DNA form, the CDR3 reads TGTGCCACGGAAGACAGGGGACGGGGGTCGGGCTTT. Translation gives CATEDRGRGSGF.

This clonotype came up a few times. The chain links TRBV5-1 to TRBJ2-2; 9 nucleotides agree with TRBD1. Germline lookup yields CDR1 SGHRS and CDR2 YFSETQ. The CDR3 spans 16 residues. The trim removed 4 bases at V and 1 base at J, leaving 5 bases unmatched. CDR3 region: CASSLTGGLNTGELFF. The CDR3 DNA follows: TGCGCCAGCAGCCTGACAGGGGGATTGAACACCGGGGAGCTGTTTTTT.

The chain carries TRBV30 and TRBJ2-5, with 7 positions matching TRBD2. CDR3 length: 15 residues. Losses at the gene ends were 4 bases for V and 9 bases for J; bases not matched to a gene: 17. From germline, CDR1 is GTSNPN and CDR2 SVGIG (reference sequence). The CDR3: CAWILGGGVGEAQYF. In nucleotides, the CDR3 is TGTGCCTGGATCCTCGGTGGGGGGGTCGGGGAGGCCCAGTACTTC.